This is a list of T cell receptor beta chains from one sample in a study of identical twins. Each CDR3 protein is one row after TCRdb ran MiXCR on the 5' RACE reads. Here the sample spans about 900,000 distinct CDR3 sequences, 10% to 15% being singletons. These same records also appear under a second study, on yellow fever vaccine responses in identical twins.

Sequencing was performed on PBMCs. The receptors were gathered from a woman between 18 and 29 years old in good health. The CDR3 runs from the conserved cysteine through the conserved F or W. D genes are given only for firm matches. The size of a clone is reported for some rows only, either as once, few or many, or as a class for expanded clones.

clone_size,v_call,j_call,d_call,cdr3_length,cdr3_aa,cdr3_nt
.,TRBV3-1,TRBJ1-1,.,15,CASSQDSRGIKMAFF,TGTGCCAGCAGCCAAGATTCCAGGGGTATTAAGATGGCTTTCTTT
many,TRBV12-3/TRBV12-4,TRBJ2-4,TRBD2,15,CASSKQAPGGNIQYF,TGTGCCAGCAGCAAACAGGCACCGGGAGGAAACATTCAGTACTTC
.,TRBV12-3/TRBV12-4,TRBJ1-2,.,14,CASSLTEGRGGYTF,TGTGCCAGCAGTTTGACAGAGGGAAGGGGTGGCTACACCTTC
many,TRBV12-3/TRBV12-4,TRBJ2-1,TRBD1,16,CASRFSGQGNIDEQFF,TGTGCCAGCAGATTTTCGGGACAGGGGAACATCGATGAGCAGTTCTTC
few,TRBV10-3,TRBJ2-3,.,16,CAISESGSGSTDTQYF,TGTGCCATCAGTGAGTCGGGTAGCGGAAGCACAGATACGCAGTATTTT
.,TRBV5-8,TRBJ1-1,.,13,CASSVQTPRGAFF,TGTGCCAGCAGCGTACAGACACCCAGGGGAGCTTTCTTT
many,TRBV12-3/TRBV12-4,TRBJ2-7,.,12,CASSTLAYEQYF,TGTGCCAGCAGTACCCTTGCCTACGAGCAGTACTTC
.,TRBV2,TRBJ1-1,TRBD1,15,CASSSSFRTGFEAFF,TGTGCCAGCAGTTCCTCTTTTAGGACAGGCTTTGAAGCTTTCTTT
.,TRBV12-3/TRBV12-4,TRBJ2-1,TRBD2,17,CASSSLLGLAGSNEQFF,TGTGCCAGCAGCAGCCTTCTGGGACTAGCGGGATCGAATGAGCAGTTCTTC
many,TRBV6-6,TRBJ2-5,TRBD2,12,CASTSGGKTQYF,TGTGCCAGCACGAGCGGGGGAAAGACCCAGTACTTC
few,TRBV12-3/TRBV12-4,TRBJ2-2,.,20,CASSSTPGRRNVTNTGELFF,TGTGCCAGCAGTTCGACCCCGGGACGGAGGAATGTCACTAACACCGGGGAGCTGTTTTTT
few,TRBV29-1,TRBJ1-1,TRBD1,15,CSALTYDRVGTEAFF,TGCAGCGCCCTTACTTATGACAGGGTGGGCACTGAAGCTTTCTTT
few,TRBV12-3/TRBV12-4,TRBJ2-7,TRBD2,16,CASSRLGTSGIYEQYF,TGTGCCAGCAGTCGCCTGGGGACTAGCGGGATTTACGAGCAGTACTTC
many,TRBV6-2/TRBV6-3,TRBJ2-7,.,15,CASSYSLPEGVEQYF,TGTGCCAGCAGTTATAGTTTACCGGAGGGCGTCGAGCAGTACTTC
.,TRBV6-1,TRBJ2-5,.,14,CASSEVGGGETQYF,TGTGCCAGCAGTGAAGTTGGAGGGGGGGAGACCCAGTACTTC
many,TRBV4-1,TRBJ1-6,.,14,CASSDKGGNSPLHF,TGCGCCAGCAGCGATAAGGGAGGTAATTCACCCCTCCACTTT
.,TRBV20-1,TRBJ2-3,TRBD2,15,CSASPTSGITDTQYF,TGCAGTGCTAGCCCGACTAGCGGGATAACAGATACGCAGTATTTT
many,TRBV12-3/TRBV12-4,TRBJ2-1,TRBD2,15,CASTPEREWANEQFF,TGTGCCAGCACTCCCGAGCGGGAGTGGGCCAATGAGCAGTTCTTC
few,TRBV4-1,TRBJ1-1,.,15,CASSQGGDMNTEAFF,TGCGCCAGCAGCCAAGGAGGGGACATGAACACTGAAGCTTTCTTT
few,TRBV6-2/TRBV6-3,TRBJ2-3,.,15,CASSSPTTSTDTQYF,TGTGCCAGCAGTTCCCCGACTACTAGCACAGATACGCAGTATTTT
many,TRBV5-1,TRBJ2-7,.,13,CASSLQSSYEQYF,TGCGCCAGCAGCCTCCAGTCCTCCTACGAGCAGTACTTC
.,TRBV4-2,TRBJ2-7,.,16,CASSQDLGAFSYEQYF,TGTGCCAGCAGCCAAGATCTGGGCGCGTTCTCCTACGAGCAGTACTTC
many,TRBV7-9,TRBJ2-1,TRBD2,14,CASATSDPYNEQFF,TGTGCCAGCGCCACTAGCGATCCCTACAATGAGCAGTTCTTC
many,TRBV12-3/TRBV12-4,TRBJ2-3,.,14,CASTRGGGTDTQYF,TGTGCCAGCACCAGGGGGGGGGGCACAGATACGCAGTATTTT
few,TRBV4-1,TRBJ2-7,.,16,CASSQGVVMTSYEQYF,TGCGCCAGCAGCCAAGGGGTAGTTATGACCTCCTACGAGCAGTACTTC
few,TRBV7-8,TRBJ2-5,TRBD1,15,CASSLPPQGVETQYF,TGTGCCAGCAGCTTACCCCCGCAGGGGGTAGAGACCCAGTACTTC
few,TRBV20-1,TRBJ2-2,TRBD2,17,CSARDGGGRSNTGELFF,TGCAGTGCTAGAGATGGGGGGGGACGGTCCAACACCGGGGAGCTGTTTTTT
.,TRBV27,TRBJ1-3,.,16,CASSLSWGDSGNTIYF,TGTGCCAGCAGTTTATCTTGGGGGGACTCTGGAAACACCATATATTTT
many,TRBV5-1,TRBJ2-5,TRBD1,16,CASSITGTGGRETQYF,TGCGCCAGCAGCATAACCGGGACAGGGGGACGAGAGACCCAGTACTTC
.,TRBV11-1,TRBJ2-3,.,18,CASSLGGNGTHDTDTQYF,TGTGCCAGCAGCTTAGGTGGGAACGGGACACATGACACAGATACGCAGTATTTT
few,TRBV14,TRBJ2-1,TRBD1,14,CASSQWDRGHEQFF,TGTGCCAGCAGCCAATGGGACAGGGGGCATGAGCAGTTCTTC
.,TRBV3-1,TRBJ2-5,TRBD2,15,CASSPRGGRGETQYF,TGTGCCAGCAGCCCGCGGGGGGGCCGAGGAGAGACCCAGTACTTC
few,TRBV20-1,TRBJ2-5,.,14,CSAIRADAEETQYF,TGCAGTGCTATCCGGGCCGACGCTGAGGAGACCCAGTACTTC
few,TRBV28,TRBJ1-6,TRBD1,15,CASRPSTGNYSPLHF,TGTGCCAGCAGGCCTTCGACAGGGAATTATTCACCCCTCCACTTT
once,TRBV14,TRBJ2-3,.,14,CASSQYRATDTQYF,TGTGCCAGCAGCCAATACAGAGCCACAGATACGCAGTATTTT
.,TRBV12-3/TRBV12-4,TRBJ2-7,TRBD2,15,CASTPTGTTGGEQYF,TGTGCCAGCACCCCGACCGGGACTACCGGAGGCGAGCAGTACTTC
many,TRBV5-1,TRBJ2-1,TRBD1,14,CASSLATGGSEQFF,TGCGCCAGCAGCTTGGCGACAGGGGGGTCTGAGCAGTTCTTC
few,TRBV4-1,TRBJ1-2,.,15,CASSLLTGGVYGYTF,TGCGCCAGCAGCCTCCTAACTGGGGGCGTTTATGGCTACACCTTC
few,TRBV12-3/TRBV12-4,TRBJ1-1,.,16,CASSLLSGGDLSQAFF,TGTGCCAGCAGTTTACTCAGTGGGGGGGATCTTTCGCAAGCTTTCTTT
many,TRBV12-3/TRBV12-4,TRBJ1-1,.,15,CASSAGGSGNTEAFF,TGTGCCAGCAGCGCGGGGGGATCGGGGAACACTGAAGCTTTCTTT
.,TRBV9,TRBJ1-4,.,15,CASSVAGSWNEKLFF,TGTGCCAGCAGCGTAGCGGGCTCCTGGAATGAAAAACTGTTTTTT
.,TRBV4-1,TRBJ2-3,.,14,CASSQVVNTDTQYF,TGCGCCAGCAGCCAAGTTGTCAACACAGATACGCAGTATTTT
.,TRBV2,TRBJ2-5,.,16,CASTKEGGVRAETQYF,TGTGCCAGCACCAAAGAGGGGGGCGTCCGGGCGGAGACCCAGTACTTC
few,TRBV5-6,TRBJ2-3,.,16,CASSLSTTPHTDTQYF,TGTGCCAGCAGCTTGAGTACTACCCCACACACAGATACGCAGTATTTT
.,TRBV19,TRBJ1-2,.,13,CASSTSWQNGYTF,TGTGCCAGTAGTACGTCATGGCAAAATGGCTACACCTTC
.,TRBV20-1,TRBJ1-1,TRBD1,13,CSARPGQDLTAFF,TGCAGTGCTAGACCAGGACAGGACTTGACAGCTTTCTTT
many,TRBV20-1,TRBJ2-1,TRBD2,18,CSARVQAGDLHSYNEQFF,TGCAGTGCTAGAGTACAAGCGGGGGACCTCCACTCCTACAATGAGCAGTTCTTC
.,TRBV6-1,TRBJ1-1,TRBD1,15,CASSSLYRGGTEAFF,TGTGCCAGCAGTAGCCTATACAGGGGGGGAACTGAAGCTTTCTTT